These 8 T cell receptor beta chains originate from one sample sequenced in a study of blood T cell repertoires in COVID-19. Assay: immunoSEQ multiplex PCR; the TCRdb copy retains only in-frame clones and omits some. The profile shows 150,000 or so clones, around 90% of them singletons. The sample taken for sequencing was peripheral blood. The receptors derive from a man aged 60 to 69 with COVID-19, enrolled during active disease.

CDR3 amino acids: CASSPNTDTQYF. The CDR3 DNA sequence: TGTGCCAGCAGTCCAAACACAGATACGCAGTATTTT. The V call is TRBV6-6, the J call TRBJ2-3; D gene unclear. Germline V gene sequence: CDR1 MNHNY, CDR2 SVGAGI (reference sequence). The germline V and J ends were trimmed by 5 bases and 2 bases, with 5 bases remaining between them. The CDR3 sequence is 12 residues long.

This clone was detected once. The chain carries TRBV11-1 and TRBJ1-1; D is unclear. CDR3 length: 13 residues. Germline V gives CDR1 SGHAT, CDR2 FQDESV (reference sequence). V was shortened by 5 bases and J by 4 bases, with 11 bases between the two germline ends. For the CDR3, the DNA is TGTGCCAGCAGCGTGGGAGGCGGCACTGAAGCTTTCTTT. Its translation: CASSVGGGTEAFF.

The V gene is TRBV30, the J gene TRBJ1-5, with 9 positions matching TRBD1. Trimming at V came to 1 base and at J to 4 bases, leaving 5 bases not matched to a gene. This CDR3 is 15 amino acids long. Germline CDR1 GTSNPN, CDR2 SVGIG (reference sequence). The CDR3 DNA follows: TGTGCCTGGAGTGAAACGGGGACAGGGAATCAGCCCCAGCATTTT. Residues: CAWSETGTGNQPQHF.

CDR3 sequence: CASSQPTTSGGALGEQFF. As DNA, the CDR3 is TGCGCCAGCAGCCAACCCACAACTAGCGGGGGGGCCCTCGGTGAGCAGTTCTTC. The J gene is TRBJ2-1, the V gene TRBV4-1; TRBD2 matches at 13 bases. The CDR3 contains 18 residues. From germline, CDR1 is MGHRA and CDR2 YSYEKL. The J segment lost 9 bases and the V segment lost 2 bases, leaving 13 bases of the junction unmatched.

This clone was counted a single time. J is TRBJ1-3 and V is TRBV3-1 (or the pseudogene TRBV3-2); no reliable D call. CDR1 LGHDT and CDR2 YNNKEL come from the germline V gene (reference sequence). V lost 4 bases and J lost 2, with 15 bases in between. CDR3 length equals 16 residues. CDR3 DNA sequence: TGTGCCAGCAGCCCTCGTGCGACTCGAGCTGGAAACACCATATATTTT. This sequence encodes CASSPRATRAGNTIYF.

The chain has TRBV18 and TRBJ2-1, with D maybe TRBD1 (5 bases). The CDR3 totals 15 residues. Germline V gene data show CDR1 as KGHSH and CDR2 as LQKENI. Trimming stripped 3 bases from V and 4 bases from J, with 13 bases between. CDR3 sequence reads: CASSPSTGYYNEQFF. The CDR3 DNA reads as TGTGCCAGCTCACCCTCCACAGGCTATTACAATGAGCAGTTCTTC.

The CDR3 here is CASSSGGEKGTQYF. The CDR3 coding sequence is TGTGCCAGCAGCTCTGGGGGGGAAAAGGGGACCCAGTACTTC. V and J are TRBV5-6 and TRBJ2-5; TRBD2 matches at 7 bases. Trimming cost V 3 bases and J 7 bases; bases outside gene matches: 9. CDR1 is SGHDT, CDR2 YYEEEE, per germline. The CDR3 loop spans 14 amino acids. Full variable domain (missing parts from reference TRBV5-6 and TRBJ2-5): DAGVTQSPTHLIKTRGQQVTLRCSPKSGHDTVSWYQQALGQGPQFIFQYYEEEERQRGNFPDRFSGHQFPNYSSELNVNALLLGDSALYLCASSSGGEKGTQYFGPGTRLLVL.

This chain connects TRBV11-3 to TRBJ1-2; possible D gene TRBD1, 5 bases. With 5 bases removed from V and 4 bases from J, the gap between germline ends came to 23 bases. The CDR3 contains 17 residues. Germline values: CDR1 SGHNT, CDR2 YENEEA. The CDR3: CASSPSWGGGDSYGYTF. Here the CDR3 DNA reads TGTGCCAGCAGCCCATCCTGGGGGGGAGGCGATTCCTATGGCTACACCTTC.